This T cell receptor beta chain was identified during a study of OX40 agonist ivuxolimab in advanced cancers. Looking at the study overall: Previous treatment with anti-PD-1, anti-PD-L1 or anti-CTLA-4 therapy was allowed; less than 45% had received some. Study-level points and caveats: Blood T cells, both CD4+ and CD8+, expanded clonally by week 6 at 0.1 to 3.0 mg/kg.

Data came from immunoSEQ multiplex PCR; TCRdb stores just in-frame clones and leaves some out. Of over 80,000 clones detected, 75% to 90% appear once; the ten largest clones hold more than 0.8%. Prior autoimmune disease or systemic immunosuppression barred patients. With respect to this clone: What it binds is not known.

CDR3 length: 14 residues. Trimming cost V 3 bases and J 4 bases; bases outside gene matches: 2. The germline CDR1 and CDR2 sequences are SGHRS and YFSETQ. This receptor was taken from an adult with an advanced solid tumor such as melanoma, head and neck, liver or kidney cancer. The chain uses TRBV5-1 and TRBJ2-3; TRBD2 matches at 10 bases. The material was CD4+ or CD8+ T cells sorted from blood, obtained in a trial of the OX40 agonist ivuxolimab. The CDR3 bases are TGCGCCAGCAGCTCTCTAGCGGGAGCAGATACGCAGTATTTT. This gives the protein CASSSLAGADTQYF.